The rows below give T cell receptor beta chains drawn from one sample of a study of blood T cell repertoires in COVID-19. Produced via immunoSEQ multiplex PCR; TCRdb's table is partial and in-frame only. The sample comprises about 39,000 clones, roughly 94% of which are singletons, and roughly 4% rests with the top ten. The source material was peripheral blood. All receptors come from a human donor with active COVID-19. The donor label of this sample is uncertain. CDR3s include the opening cysteine and the closing phenylalanine or tryptophan. The D gene is left open where the match is weak. Clone sizes are given selectively: once, few, many, or a class where the clone is expanded.

>TRBD2|TRBJ2-1|-|TRBV7-8
TGTGCCAGCAGCTTTAGCGGGTTGGAGTTCTTC
CASSFSGLEFF
>-|TRBJ2-2|-|TRBV4-1
TGCGCCAGCACCATGAACAGGGCGGGCGGCGGGGAGCTGTTTTTT
CASTMNRAGGGELFF
>-|TRBJ2-7|-|TRBV27
TGTGCCAGCAGTTTAGAGGAGGGTAGGGGCGAGCAGTACTTC
CASSLEEGRGEQYF
>-|TRBJ1-6|-|TRBV5-4
TGTGCCAGCAGCTTGGAGTTAGCCACCTATAATTCACCCCTCCACTTT
CASSLELATYNSPLHF
>-|TRBJ1-6|-|TRBV3-1/TRBV3-2
TGTGCCAGCAGTCTGGACAGCAATAATTCACCCCTCCACTTT
CASSLDSNNSPLHF
>TRBD1|TRBJ2-7|few|TRBV7-9
TGTGCCAGCAGCTTAGGGGACAGCAACTACGAGCAGTACTTC
CASSLGDSNYEQYF
>-|TRBJ2-4|-|TRBV5-5
TGTGCCAGCAGCGCTGGACAGCACCTAGCCAAAAACATTCAGTACTTC
CASSAGQHLAKNIQYF
>TRBD1|TRBJ2-7|-|TRBV5-4
TGTGCCAGCAGCGCCGGACAGGGGTACGAGCAGTACTTC
CASSAGQGYEQYF
>-|TRBJ2-3|-|TRBV25-1
TGTGCCAGCAGTGACCTCCCGGGCACAGATACGCAGTATTTT
CASSDLPGTDTQYF
>TRBD2|TRBJ2-3|-|TRBV7-7
TGTGCCAGCAGTCAGGCGGGGGTCACAGATACGCAGTATTTT
CASSQAGVTDTQYF
>-|TRBJ2-5|-|TRBV6-5
TGTGCCAGCAAAGACGGACAGACGGAAGGAGAGACCCAGTACTTC
CASKDGQTEGETQYF
>TRBD2|TRBJ2-2|-|TRBV4-1
TGCGCCAGCAGCCAAGCGGGGGGGAACACCGGGGAGCTGTTTTTT
CASSQAGGNTGELFF
>-|TRBJ1-4|-|TRBV28
TGTGCCAGCAGTTTGGGCAGACCTAATGAAAAACTGTTTTTT
CASSLGRPNEKLFF
>TRBD1|TRBJ2-1|-|TRBV7-8
TGTGCCAGCAGCTTATCGGGACAGGGGATCAATGAGCAGTTCTTC
CASSLSGQGINEQFF
>-|TRBJ1-2|-|TRBV2
TGTGCCAGCAGTGAAAAGGGGTGGAGTTATGGCTACACCTTC
CASSEKGWSYGYTF
>TRBD1|TRBJ1-2|-|TRBV6-5
TGTGCCAGCAGTCAACCGGGACAGGGGAGCTATGGCTACACCTTC
CASSQPGQGSYGYTF
>TRBD1|TRBJ1-4|-|TRBV7-2
TGTGCCAGCAGCCCCGGGACAGGGGGTTCACGGACTAATGAAAAACTGTTTTTT
CASSPGTGGSRTNEKLFF
>TRBD1|TRBJ2-7|-|TRBV5-8
TGTGCCAGCAGCTCGCCCTACAGGGGGCGAGTCTACGAGCAGTACTTC
CASSSPYRGRVYEQYF
>-|TRBJ1-1|-|TRBV19
TGTGCCAGTAGTACGGACAGCATGAACACTGAAGCTTTCTTT
CASSTDSMNTEAFF
>-|TRBJ1-3|-|TRBV13
TGTGCCAGCAGCTTGAGGAGCTCTGGAAACACCATATATTTT
CASSLRSSGNTIYF
>-|TRBJ1-2|-|TRBV7-9
TGTGCCAGCAGGTGGGGGCAGGGTGATGGCTACACCTTC
CASRWGQGDGYTF
>-|TRBJ2-7|-|TRBV11-2
TGTGCCAGCAGCTTAGATCGGGGAGATACCTACGAGCAGTACTTC
CASSLDRGDTYEQYF